One T cell receptor beta chain is described in this entry. Its target is unknown. The data are from a study of PD-1 blockade in classical Hodgkin lymphoma. Findings and limits, study-wide: TCR diversity in CD4+, not CD8+, cells rose significantly by C4D1. Before treatment, complete responders showed about the same diversity as newly diagnosed patients. The study reported lower baseline TCR diversity in newly diagnosed patients than in healthy donors.

Germline lookup yields CDR1 MNHEY and CDR2 SMNVEV (reference sequence). The CDR3 extends over 16 amino acids. V gave up 7 bases and J gave up 2 bases; unmatched junction bases: 9. As for time point: cycle 4 day 1 (C4D1), after 6 weeks of nivolumab. Every patient had relapsed following autologous stem cell transplantation, and cohorts differed in brentuximab vedotin exposure. Magnetic negative selection purified CD4+ T cells from thawed PBMCs. TCRdb's table, derived via immunoSEQ multiplex PCR, lists solely in-frame clones and lacks some. The sample records around 37,000 clones, about 94% being singletons.

The input for sequencing was CD4+ T cells from blood, taken before the fourth cycle of nivolumab. The TCR comes from a human donor with classical Hodgkin lymphoma. The rearrangement uses TRBV27 and TRBJ2-5; TRBD2 matches 11 bases. This chain's CDR3 is CASKRPTSGKQETQYF. The CDR3 bases are TGTGCCAGCAAACGTCCGACTAGCGGGAAGCAAGAGACCCAGTACTTC.